The rows below give T cell receptor beta chains drawn from one sample of a study of blood T cells in healthy people across ages. From the 5' RACE reads, TCRdb called clonotypes with MiXCR, one entry per CDR3 protein. The table lists approximately 850,000 distinct CDR3 sequences, 40% to 50% of them singletons. The specimen sequenced was blood. All receptors derive from a man aged 55 to 70 in good health. The CDR3 runs from the conserved cysteine through the conserved F or W. D genes are given only for firm matches. A clone size is listed for some rows: how often the clone was seen (once, few, many), or a class if it is expanded.

abundance	j_gene	d_gene	v_gene	CDR3aa	CDR3nt
-	TRBJ2-7	-	TRBV6-5	CASSYSTGGREQYF	TGTGCCAGCAGTTACTCGACAGGAGGCCGCGAGCAGTACTTC
few	TRBJ1-2	-	TRBV2	CASSDGAVGGYTF	TGTGCCAGCAGTGATGGGGCCGTCGGGGGCTACACCTTC
few	TRBJ1-6	-	TRBV27	CASSLYWVGLDSPLHF	TGTGCCAGCAGTTTATATTGGGTAGGGCTGGATTCACCCCTCCACTTT
few	TRBJ2-7	-	TRBV6-1	CASSERGGSSYEQYF	TGTGCCAGCAGTGAACGCGGGGGCAGCTCTTACGAGCAGTACTTC
-	TRBJ2-1	-	TRBV6-2/TRBV6-3	CASSYPGASNEQFF	TGTGCCAGCAGTTACCCCGGGGCCAGCAATGAGCAGTTCTTC
few	TRBJ2-7	-	TRBV11-2	CASSVPHPDEQYF	TGTGCCAGCAGCGTACCGCATCCGGACGAGCAGTACTTC
few	TRBJ2-7	-	TRBV2	CASSGSVIDEQYF	TGTGCCAGCAGTGGATCGGTTATCGACGAGCAGTACTTC
few	TRBJ2-5	-	TRBV4-3	CASSQAGKRETQYF	TGCGCCAGCAGCCAAGCTGGCAAACGAGAGACCCAGTACTTC
many	TRBJ2-1	TRBD2	TRBV29-1	CSVESLAGGLSYNEQFF	TGCAGCGTTGAAAGCCTAGCGGGGGGGCTGTCCTACAATGAGCAGTTCTTC
-	TRBJ1-4	-	TRBV15	CATPGFSNEKLFF	TGTGCCACCCCCGGATTCTCTAATGAAAAACTGTTTTTT
-	TRBJ1-2	-	TRBV7-9	CASSLEAEHGYTF	TGTGCCAGCAGCTTAGAGGCAGAGCATGGCTACACCTTC
-	TRBJ1-1	-	TRBV7-2	CASSLASDPRQSEAFF	TGTGCCAGCAGCTTAGCGTCAGACCCGAGACAGTCGGAAGCTTTCTTT
-	TRBJ2-5	TRBD2	TRBV7-2	CASSSKGLAGVETQYF	TGTGCCAGCAGCTCCAAAGGACTAGCGGGGGTAGAGACCCAGTACTTC
-	TRBJ2-1	TRBD2	TRBV3-1	CASSQGLAGHYNEQFF	TGTGCCAGCAGCCAAGGACTAGCGGGCCACTACAATGAGCAGTTCTTC
few	TRBJ2-7	TRBD1	TRBV20-1	CSARDMTGTGRDEQYF	TGCAGTGCTAGAGATATGACAGGGACAGGGAGAGACGAGCAGTACTTC
-	TRBJ2-3	-	TRBV12-3/TRBV12-4	CASSCRGGTDTQYF	TGTGCCAGCAGTTGTAGGGGGGGCACAGATACGCAGTATTTT
few	TRBJ2-5	-	TRBV20-1	CSAFPFGMKETQYF	TGCAGTGCTTTCCCATTCGGGATGAAAGAGACCCAGTACTTC
-	TRBJ2-7	TRBD1	TRBV5-1	CASRFGTGEDEQYF	TGCGCCAGCAGGTTCGGGACAGGGGAGGACGAGCAGTACTTC
-	TRBJ2-5	-	TRBV21-1	CASSKAETSLIGTQYF	TGTGCCAGCAGCAAAGCTGAGACTAGTCTCATAGGGACCCAGTACTTC
-	TRBJ1-2	-	TRBV7-9	CAIQGEGYTF	TGTGCCATACAGGGAGAAGGCTACACCTTC
few	TRBJ1-2	-	TRBV7-3	CASSPQRKGEGTNYGYTF	TGTGCCAGCAGCCCCCAGAGGAAGGGGGAGGGTACTAACTATGGCTACACCTTC
-	TRBJ2-3	TRBD2	TRBV7-3	CASSPRGASGGTQYF	TGTGCCAGCAGCCCTCGGGGGGCTAGCGGGGGTACGCAGTATTTT
-	TRBJ2-1	-	TRBV4-2	CASSQYGPGSSYNEQFF	TGTGCCAGCAGCCAATACGGCCCAGGGAGCTCCTACAATGAGCAGTTCTTC
-	TRBJ2-7	-	TRBV15	CATSRDFYEQYF	TGTGCCACCAGCAGAGATTTCTACGAGCAGTACTTC
few	TRBJ2-1	TRBD1	TRBV5-5	CASSRTGQGYNEQFF	TGTGCCAGCAGCCGGACGGGACAGGGGTACAATGAGCAGTTCTTC
-	TRBJ1-1	-	TRBV7-2	CASSPQILNTEAFF	TGTGCCAGCAGCCCACAGATTCTGAACACTGAAGCTTTCTTT
-	TRBJ1-2	TRBD1	TRBV7-9	CASSPGGGQNYGYTF	TGTGCCAGCAGCCCCGGGGGGGGACAGAACTATGGCTACACCTTC
-	TRBJ2-7	-	TRBV24-1	CATSDLRPYEQYF	TGTGCCACCAGTGATTTGCGTCCTTACGAGCAGTACTTC
few	TRBJ2-5	-	TRBV10-3	CAISEFADQETQYF	TGTGCCATCAGTGAGTTTGCGGACCAAGAGACCCAGTACTTC
-	TRBJ2-2	-	TRBV7-2	CASSLQITGELFF	TGTGCCAGCAGCCTACAAATTACCGGGGAGCTGTTTTTT
-	TRBJ1-2	-	TRBV7-9	CASSQDVLGGYGYTF	TGTGCCAGCAGCCAAGACGTTTTGGGCGGCTATGGCTACACCTTC
-	TRBJ1-5	TRBD1	TRBV20-1	CSATGQGSQPQHF	TGCAGTGCTACAGGACAGGGGAGCCAGCCCCAGCATTTT
-	TRBJ1-1	-	TRBV5-1	CASSMGKVNTEAFF	TGCGCCAGCAGCATGGGCAAAGTGAACACTGAAGCTTTCTTT
-	TRBJ2-5	TRBD1	TRBV9	CAGSGSGQPQETQYF	TGTGCCGGCAGCGGCTCGGGACAGCCTCAAGAGACCCAGTACTTC
-	TRBJ2-7	-	TRBV6-1	CASSETRASYEQYF	TGTGCCAGCAGTGAAACCAGGGCCTCCTACGAGCAGTACTTC
many	TRBJ2-7	-	TRBV11-1	CASQARGAFNEQYF	TGTGCCAGCCAAGCTCGGGGGGCTTTCAACGAGCAGTACTTC
-	TRBJ2-7	-	TRBV4-1	CASSPPGTQAYEQYF	TGCGCCAGCAGCCCCCCAGGGACTCAAGCCTACGAGCAGTACTTC
-	TRBJ1-2	-	TRBV12-3/TRBV12-4	CASSLSGFYGYTF	TGTGCCAGCAGTTTATCCGGCTTCTATGGCTACACCTTC
-	TRBJ1-1	-	TRBV20-1	CSAEALDGNTEAFF	TGCAGTGCCGAGGCGTTGGACGGGAACACTGAAGCTTTCTTT
once	TRBJ2-7	-	TRBV7-8	CASSFGYYEQYF	TGTGCCAGCAGCTTTGGTTACTACGAGCAGTACTTC
-	TRBJ2-5	-	TRBV5-1	CAGKLGDMSEQYF	TGCGCCGGCAAACTGGGGGATATGAGTGAGCAGTACTTC
once	TRBJ2-1	-	TRBV9	CASSPLGGRNEQFF	TGTGCCAGCAGCCCACTGGGGGGCCGCAATGAGCAGTTCTTC
few	TRBJ2-1	TRBD1	TRBV20-1	CSAEDGDSSYNEQFF	TGCAGTGCGGAAGACGGGGACAGCTCCTACAATGAGCAGTTCTTC
many	TRBJ2-7	-	TRBV28	CASSTGNYEQYF	TGTGCCAGCAGTACCGGGAACTACGAGCAGTACTTC
-	TRBJ2-3	-	TRBV7-2	CASSPMGRRTDTQYF	TGTGCCAGCAGCCCGATGGGGCGGCGCACAGATACGCAGTATTTT
-	TRBJ2-1	-	TRBV7-2	CASSFWIEDEQFF	TGTGCCAGCAGCTTCTGGATAGAGGATGAGCAGTTCTTC
-	TRBJ2-2	-	TRBV6-5	CASKVGGQSGELFF	TGTGCCAGCAAAGTCGGGGGGCAGTCCGGGGAGCTGTTTTTT